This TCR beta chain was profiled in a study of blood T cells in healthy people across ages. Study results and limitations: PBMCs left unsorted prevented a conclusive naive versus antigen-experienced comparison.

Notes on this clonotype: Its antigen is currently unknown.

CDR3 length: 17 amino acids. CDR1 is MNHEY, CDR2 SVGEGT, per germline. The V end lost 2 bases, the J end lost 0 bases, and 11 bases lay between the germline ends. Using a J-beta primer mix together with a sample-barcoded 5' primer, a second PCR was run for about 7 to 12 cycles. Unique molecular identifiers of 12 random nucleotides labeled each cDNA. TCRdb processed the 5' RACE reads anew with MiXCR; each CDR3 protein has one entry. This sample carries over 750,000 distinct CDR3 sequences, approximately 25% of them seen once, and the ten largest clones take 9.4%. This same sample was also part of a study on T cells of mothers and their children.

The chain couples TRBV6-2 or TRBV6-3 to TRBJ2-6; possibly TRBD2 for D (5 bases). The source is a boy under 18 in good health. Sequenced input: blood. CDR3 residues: CASSYEGPGSGANVLTF. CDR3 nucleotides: TGTGCCAGCAGTTACGAGGGTCCAGGCTCTGGGGCCAACGTCCTGACTTTC.